This TCR beta chain was observed in a study of T cells in Graves' hyperthyroidism and ophthalmopathy. This CDR3 is built from 14 residues. V dropped 5 bases and J dropped 1 base, with 14 bases sitting between them. The germline gives CDR1 GTSNPN, CDR2 SVGIG (reference sequence). Authors of the study amplified TCR beta CDR3 regions from RNA transcripts. TCR CDR3 regions were first amplified by RT-PCR with HTBI primers. Each CDR3 protein gets one entry after TCRdb re-called the multiplex PCR reads with MiXCR. The data show fewer than 750,000 distinct CDR3 sequences, roughly 14% seen once. Sequencing used blood. The sequence was obtained from a woman aged 40 to 49 with Graves' ophthalmopathy. The chain has TRBV30 and TRBJ1-1, with a tentative D call TRBD1 (6 bases). The CDR3 DNA sequence: TGTGCCTGGTGCGGGGGCTTGGCGAACACTGAAGCTTTCTTT. This encodes CAWCGGLANTEAFF.